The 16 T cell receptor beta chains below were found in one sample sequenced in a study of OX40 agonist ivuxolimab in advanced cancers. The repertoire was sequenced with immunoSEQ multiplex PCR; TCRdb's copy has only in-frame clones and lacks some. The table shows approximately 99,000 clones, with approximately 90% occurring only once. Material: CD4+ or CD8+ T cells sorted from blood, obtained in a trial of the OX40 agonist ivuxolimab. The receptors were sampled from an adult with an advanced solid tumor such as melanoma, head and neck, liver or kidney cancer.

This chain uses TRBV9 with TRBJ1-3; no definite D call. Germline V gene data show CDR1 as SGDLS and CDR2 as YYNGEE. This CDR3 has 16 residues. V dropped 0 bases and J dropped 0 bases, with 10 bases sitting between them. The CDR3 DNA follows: TGTGCCAGCAGCGTAGCCGGCACGTACTCTGGAAACACCATATATTTT. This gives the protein CASSVAGTYSGNTIYF.

The chain's CDR3 is CASSRTGQGSSYEQYF. The CDR3 DNA is TGCGCCAGCAGCAGGACAGGACAGGGAAGCTCCTACGAGCAGTACTTC. The genes are TRBV5-1 and TRBJ2-7; TRBD1 matches 8 bases. The germline gives CDR1 SGHRS, CDR2 YFSETQ. V dropped 4 bases and J dropped 0; count of bases not matched to a gene: 9. There are 16 residues in the CDR3.

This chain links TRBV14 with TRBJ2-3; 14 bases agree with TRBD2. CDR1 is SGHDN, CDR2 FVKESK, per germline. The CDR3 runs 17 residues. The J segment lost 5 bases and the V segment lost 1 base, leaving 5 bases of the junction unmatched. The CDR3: CASSQVGGLAGGDTQYF. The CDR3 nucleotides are TGTGCCAGCAGCCAAGTGGGTGGACTAGCGGGAGGAGATACGCAGTATTTT.

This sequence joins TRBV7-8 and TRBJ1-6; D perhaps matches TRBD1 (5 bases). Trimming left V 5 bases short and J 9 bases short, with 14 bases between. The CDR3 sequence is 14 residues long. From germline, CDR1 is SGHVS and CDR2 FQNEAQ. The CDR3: CASSLQGVASPLHF. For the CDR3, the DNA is TGTGCCAGCAGCCTTCAGGGTGTAGCTTCACCCCTCCACTTT. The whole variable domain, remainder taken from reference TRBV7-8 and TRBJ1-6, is GAGVSQSPRYKVAKRGQDVALRCDPISGHVSLFWYQQALGQGPEFLTYFQNEAQLDKSGLPSDRFFAERPEGSVSTLKIQRTQQEDSAVYLCASSLQGVASPLHFGNGTRLTVT.

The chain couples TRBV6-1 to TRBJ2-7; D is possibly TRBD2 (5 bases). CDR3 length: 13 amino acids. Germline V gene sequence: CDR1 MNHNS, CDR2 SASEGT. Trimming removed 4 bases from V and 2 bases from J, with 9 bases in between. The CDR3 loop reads CASSGSGAYEQYF. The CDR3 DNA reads TGTGCCAGCAGTGGATCCGGGGCCTACGAGCAGTACTTC.

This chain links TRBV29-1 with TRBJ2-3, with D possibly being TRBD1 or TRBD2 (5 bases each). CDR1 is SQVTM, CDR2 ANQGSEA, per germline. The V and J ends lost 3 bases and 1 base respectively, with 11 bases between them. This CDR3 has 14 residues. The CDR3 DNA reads TGCAGCGTTGATTCGGGGCCGGGCACAGATACGCAGTATTTT. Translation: CSVDSGPGTDTQYF.

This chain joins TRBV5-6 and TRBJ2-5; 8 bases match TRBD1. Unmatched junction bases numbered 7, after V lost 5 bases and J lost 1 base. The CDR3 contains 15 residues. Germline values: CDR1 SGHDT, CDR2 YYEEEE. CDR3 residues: CASRSTGAPQETQYF. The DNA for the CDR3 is TGTGCCAGCAGGTCGACAGGGGCGCCCCAAGAGACCCAGTACTTC.

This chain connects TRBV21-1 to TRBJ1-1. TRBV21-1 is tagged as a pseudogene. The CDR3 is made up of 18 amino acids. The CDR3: CASRNGSVRRVGDTEAFF. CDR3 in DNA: TGTGCCAGCAGAAATGGGTCAGTTAGGCGTGTAGGTGACACTGAAGCTTTCTTT.

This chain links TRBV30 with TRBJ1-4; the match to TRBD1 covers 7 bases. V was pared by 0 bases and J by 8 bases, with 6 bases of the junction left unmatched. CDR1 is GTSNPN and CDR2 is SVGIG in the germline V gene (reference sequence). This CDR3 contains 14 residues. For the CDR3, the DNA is TGTGCCTGGAGTGTATCAGGGGGTAGGGAAAAACTGTTTTTT. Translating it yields CAWSVSGGREKLFF.

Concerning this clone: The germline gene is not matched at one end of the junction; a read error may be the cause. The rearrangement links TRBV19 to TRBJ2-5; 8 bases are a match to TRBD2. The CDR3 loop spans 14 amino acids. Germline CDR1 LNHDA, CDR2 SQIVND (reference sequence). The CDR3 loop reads CASTVAGSQETQYF. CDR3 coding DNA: TGTGCTAGTACTGTAGCGGGATCCCAAGAGACCCAGTACTTC.

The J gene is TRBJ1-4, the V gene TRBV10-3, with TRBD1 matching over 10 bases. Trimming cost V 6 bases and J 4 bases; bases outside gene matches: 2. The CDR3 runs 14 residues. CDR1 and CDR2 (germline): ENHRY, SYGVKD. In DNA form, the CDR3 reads TGTGCCATCAGCGGGACAGGGGATAATGAAAAACTGTTTTTT. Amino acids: CAISGTGDNEKLFF.

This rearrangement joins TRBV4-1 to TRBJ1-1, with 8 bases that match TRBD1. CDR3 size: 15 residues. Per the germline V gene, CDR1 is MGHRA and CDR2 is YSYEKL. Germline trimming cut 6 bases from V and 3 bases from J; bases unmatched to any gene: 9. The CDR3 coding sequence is TGCGCCAGCAGACCTGAGACAGGGGAGTACACTGAAGCTTTCTTT. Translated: CASRPETGEYTEAFF.

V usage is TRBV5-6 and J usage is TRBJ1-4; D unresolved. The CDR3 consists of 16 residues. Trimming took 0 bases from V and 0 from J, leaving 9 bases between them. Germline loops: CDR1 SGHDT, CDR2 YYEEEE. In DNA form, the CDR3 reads TGTGCCAGCAGCTTGGAAGGACCAGCAACTAATGAAAAACTGTTTTTT. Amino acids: CASSLEGPATNEKLFF.

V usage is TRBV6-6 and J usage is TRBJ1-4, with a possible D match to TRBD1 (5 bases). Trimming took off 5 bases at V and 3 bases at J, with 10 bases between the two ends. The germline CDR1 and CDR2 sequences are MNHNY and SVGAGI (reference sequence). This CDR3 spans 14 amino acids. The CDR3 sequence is CASSPGGSNEKLFF. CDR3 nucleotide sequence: TGTGCCAGCAGTCCCGGGGGATCTAATGAAAAACTGTTTTTT.

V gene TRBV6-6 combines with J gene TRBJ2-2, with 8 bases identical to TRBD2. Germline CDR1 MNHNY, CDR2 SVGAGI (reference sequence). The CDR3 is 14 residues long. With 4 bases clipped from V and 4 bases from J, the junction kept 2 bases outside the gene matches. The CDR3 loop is CASSLAGGTGELFF. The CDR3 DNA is TGTGCCAGCAGTTTGGCGGGGGGCACCGGGGAGCTGTTTTTT.

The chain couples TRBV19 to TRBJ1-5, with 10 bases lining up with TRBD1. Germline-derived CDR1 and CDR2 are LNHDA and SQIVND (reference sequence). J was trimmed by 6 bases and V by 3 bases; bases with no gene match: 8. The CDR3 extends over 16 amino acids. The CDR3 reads CASSIDRGQRVQPQHF. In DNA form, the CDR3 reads TGTGCCAGTAGTATTGACAGGGGGCAGAGGGTTCAGCCCCAGCATTTT.